The clone carrying this T cell receptor (beta chain) was found many times. Its antigen is unknown. The germline V and J ends were trimmed by 5 bases and 0 bases, with 15 bases remaining between them. This CDR3 is built from 16 residues. Germline V gene lookup returns CDR1 SGHTA and CDR2 FQGNSA. This sample is part of a study of T cells in Graves' hyperthyroidism and ophthalmopathy. Study in general: Sampling of peripheral blood happened at initial diagnosis, prior to any treatment.

Points from the study as a whole: Most expanded thyroid clonotypes above 0.001 recurred in blood.

Newly diagnosed patients aged 18 to 65 had hyperthyroidism of under 2 months' duration. Fresh 10 ml peripheral blood yielded PBMCs. TCR beta CDR3 regions were amplified from RNA. TCR CDR3 underwent first-round RT-PCR with the HTBI primer set. TCRdb passed the multiplex PCR reads through MiXCR, listing each CDR3 protein once. There are a few hundred thousand distinct CDR3 sequences in the sample; about 15% occur only once, and roughly 7.3% lies in the top ten. Sequencing was performed on blood. The chain has TRBV7-2 and TRBJ2-3; D may be TRBD1 or TRBD2 (6 bases each). This receptor was obtained from a woman aged 25 to 39 with Graves' hyperthyroidism. The CDR3 coding sequence is TGTGCCAGCAGCCCTAGGGGGGTTATTAGCACAGATACGCAGTATTTT. Encoded protein: CASSPRGVISTDTQYF.